The clone carrying this TCR beta chain was seen only once. This entry is derived from a study of blood T cell repertoires in COVID-19. Study information: Samples representing acute and convalescent COVID-19 were sourced from the United States, Italy and Spain. Nucleic acid was either cDNA or gDNA, and it came from T cells, B-cell-depleted T cells, or PBMCs.

Authors' methods: Nucleated cell counts were estimated from reference gene primer amplification. Using immunoSEQ multiplex PCR, the repertoire was profiled, and TCRdb retains in-frame clones only, with some absent. V, J and clone size are taken as reported in that table, and D and trimming were inferred from the DNA itself. The table records approximately 270,000 clones, 89% of them present only once. This CDR3 has 19 residues. CDR1 is WSHSY and CDR2 is SAAADI in the germline V gene. J gave up 5 bases and V 0 bases, and 13 bases lay outside the gene matches. The sequenced sample consisted of peripheral blood. This sequence was found in a man aged 50 or older with acute or convalescent COVID-19. V usage is TRBV10-2 and J usage is TRBJ1-6; 7 bases line up with TRBD1. The CDR3 sequence: CASSESGRGFGTNNSPLHF. CDR3 nucleotide sequence: TGCGCCAGCAGTGAGTCGGGCAGGGGGTTCGGTACAAATAATTCACCCCTCCACTTT.